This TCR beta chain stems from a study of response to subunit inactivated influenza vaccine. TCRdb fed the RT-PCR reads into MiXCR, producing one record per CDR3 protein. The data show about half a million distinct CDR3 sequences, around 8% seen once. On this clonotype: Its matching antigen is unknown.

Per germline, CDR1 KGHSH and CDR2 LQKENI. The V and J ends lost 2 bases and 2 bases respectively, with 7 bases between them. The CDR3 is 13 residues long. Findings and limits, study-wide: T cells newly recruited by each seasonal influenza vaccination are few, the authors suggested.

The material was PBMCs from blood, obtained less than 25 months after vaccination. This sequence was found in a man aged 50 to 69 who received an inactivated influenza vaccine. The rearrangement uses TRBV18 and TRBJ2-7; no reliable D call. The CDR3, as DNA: TGTGCCAGCTCACCAGATAACGCCTACGAGCAGTACTTC. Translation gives CASSPDNAYEQYF.